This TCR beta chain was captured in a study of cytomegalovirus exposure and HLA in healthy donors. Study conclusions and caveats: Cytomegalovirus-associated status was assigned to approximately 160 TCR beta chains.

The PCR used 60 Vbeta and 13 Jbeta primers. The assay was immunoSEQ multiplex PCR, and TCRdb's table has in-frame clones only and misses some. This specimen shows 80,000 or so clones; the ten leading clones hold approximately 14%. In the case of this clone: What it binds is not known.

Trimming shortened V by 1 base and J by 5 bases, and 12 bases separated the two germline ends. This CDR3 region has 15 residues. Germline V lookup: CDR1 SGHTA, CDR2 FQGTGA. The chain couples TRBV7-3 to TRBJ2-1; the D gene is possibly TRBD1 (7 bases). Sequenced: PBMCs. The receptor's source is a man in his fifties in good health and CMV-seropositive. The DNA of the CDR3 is TGTGCCAGCAGCTTAATGCAGGGGGGAAACAATGAGCAGTTCTTC. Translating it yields CASSLMQGGNNEQFF.